These 5 T cell receptor beta chains were sequenced from one sample in a study of cytomegalovirus exposure and HLA in healthy donors. PCR employed 60 Vbeta and 13 Jbeta primers. Clones were sequenced by immunoSEQ multiplex PCR, and TCRdb holds only the in-frame ones, with some missing. The sample consists of 150,000 to 200,000 clones, over 70% of them appearing once. Sequencing was done on a sample of PBMCs. The receptor set was obtained from a woman in her late teens or twenties in good health and CMV-seronegative.

The V call is TRBV5-1, the J call TRBJ1-2, with 9 bases aligning to TRBD1. Germline-derived CDR1 and CDR2 are SGHRS and YFSETQ. The junction had 20 bases not matched to a gene; V was cut back by 4 bases and J by 4 bases. The CDR3 has 19 residues. CDR3 region: CASSPVGRYRGQSLYGYTF. The CDR3 coding sequence is TGCGCCAGCAGCCCGGTGGGGAGATACAGGGGGCAGAGCCTCTATGGCTACACCTTC.

This sequence joins TRBV10-1 and TRBJ2-1, with TRBD1 identical over 8 bases. In germline, CDR1 is WNHNN, CDR2 SYGVQD (reference sequence). This CDR3 is built from 15 residues. V trimming: 2 bases; J trimming: 7 bases; junction bases outside the gene matches: 7. The CDR3 reads CASSERTGRLNEQFF. DNA of the CDR3: TGCGCCAGCAGTGAGCGGACAGGGAGGTTGAATGAGCAGTTCTTC.

The V gene is TRBV7-8, the J gene TRBJ1-3, with 9 bases matching TRBD1. Per the germline V gene, CDR1 is SGHVS and CDR2 is FQNEAQ. The CDR3 is made up of 16 amino acids. The ends lost 7 bases at V and 0 bases at J; junction bases unmatched: 7. Here the CDR3 reads CASKRDRVISGNTIYF. The CDR3 nucleotides are TGTGCCAGCAAACGGGACAGGGTCATCTCTGGAAACACCATATATTTT. Variable domain in full (rest from reference TRBV7-8 and TRBJ1-3): GAGVSQSPRYKVAKRGQDVALRCDPISGHVSLFWYQQALGQGPEFLTYFQNEAQLDKSGLPSDRFFAERPEGSVSTLKIQRTQQEDSAVYLCASKRDRVISGNTIYFGEGSWLTVV.

The genes are TRBV28 and TRBJ1-4, with D tentatively TRBD1 (5 bases). The CDR3 is 15 amino acids. V lost 6 bases and J lost 4, with 15 bases in between. Germline V gene data show CDR1 as MDHEN and CDR2 as SYDVKM. The DNA of the CDR3 is TGTGCCAGCAGCCCCAGCGACAGACGTAATGAAAAACTGTTTTTT. Translation: CASSPSDRRNEKLFF. Full variable domain (remainder filled in from reference TRBV28 and TRBJ1-4): DVKVTQSSRYLVKRTGEKVFLECVQDMDHENMFWYRQDPGLGLRLIYFSYDVKMKEKGDIPEGYSVSREKKERFSLILESASTNQTSMYLCASSPSDRRNEKLFFGSGTQLSVL.

V and J are TRBV7-9 and TRBJ1-2, with TRBD1 matching 7 bases. CDR1 and CDR2 (germline): SEHNR, FQNEAQ (reference sequence). After removal of 5 bases from V and 0 bases from J, the junction contained 6 bases not matched to a gene. The CDR3 is made up of 15 amino acids. CDR3 in DNA: TGTGCCAGCAGCACTTGGGGGACAGCTAACTATGGCTACACCTTC. Its translation: CASSTWGTANYGYTF.